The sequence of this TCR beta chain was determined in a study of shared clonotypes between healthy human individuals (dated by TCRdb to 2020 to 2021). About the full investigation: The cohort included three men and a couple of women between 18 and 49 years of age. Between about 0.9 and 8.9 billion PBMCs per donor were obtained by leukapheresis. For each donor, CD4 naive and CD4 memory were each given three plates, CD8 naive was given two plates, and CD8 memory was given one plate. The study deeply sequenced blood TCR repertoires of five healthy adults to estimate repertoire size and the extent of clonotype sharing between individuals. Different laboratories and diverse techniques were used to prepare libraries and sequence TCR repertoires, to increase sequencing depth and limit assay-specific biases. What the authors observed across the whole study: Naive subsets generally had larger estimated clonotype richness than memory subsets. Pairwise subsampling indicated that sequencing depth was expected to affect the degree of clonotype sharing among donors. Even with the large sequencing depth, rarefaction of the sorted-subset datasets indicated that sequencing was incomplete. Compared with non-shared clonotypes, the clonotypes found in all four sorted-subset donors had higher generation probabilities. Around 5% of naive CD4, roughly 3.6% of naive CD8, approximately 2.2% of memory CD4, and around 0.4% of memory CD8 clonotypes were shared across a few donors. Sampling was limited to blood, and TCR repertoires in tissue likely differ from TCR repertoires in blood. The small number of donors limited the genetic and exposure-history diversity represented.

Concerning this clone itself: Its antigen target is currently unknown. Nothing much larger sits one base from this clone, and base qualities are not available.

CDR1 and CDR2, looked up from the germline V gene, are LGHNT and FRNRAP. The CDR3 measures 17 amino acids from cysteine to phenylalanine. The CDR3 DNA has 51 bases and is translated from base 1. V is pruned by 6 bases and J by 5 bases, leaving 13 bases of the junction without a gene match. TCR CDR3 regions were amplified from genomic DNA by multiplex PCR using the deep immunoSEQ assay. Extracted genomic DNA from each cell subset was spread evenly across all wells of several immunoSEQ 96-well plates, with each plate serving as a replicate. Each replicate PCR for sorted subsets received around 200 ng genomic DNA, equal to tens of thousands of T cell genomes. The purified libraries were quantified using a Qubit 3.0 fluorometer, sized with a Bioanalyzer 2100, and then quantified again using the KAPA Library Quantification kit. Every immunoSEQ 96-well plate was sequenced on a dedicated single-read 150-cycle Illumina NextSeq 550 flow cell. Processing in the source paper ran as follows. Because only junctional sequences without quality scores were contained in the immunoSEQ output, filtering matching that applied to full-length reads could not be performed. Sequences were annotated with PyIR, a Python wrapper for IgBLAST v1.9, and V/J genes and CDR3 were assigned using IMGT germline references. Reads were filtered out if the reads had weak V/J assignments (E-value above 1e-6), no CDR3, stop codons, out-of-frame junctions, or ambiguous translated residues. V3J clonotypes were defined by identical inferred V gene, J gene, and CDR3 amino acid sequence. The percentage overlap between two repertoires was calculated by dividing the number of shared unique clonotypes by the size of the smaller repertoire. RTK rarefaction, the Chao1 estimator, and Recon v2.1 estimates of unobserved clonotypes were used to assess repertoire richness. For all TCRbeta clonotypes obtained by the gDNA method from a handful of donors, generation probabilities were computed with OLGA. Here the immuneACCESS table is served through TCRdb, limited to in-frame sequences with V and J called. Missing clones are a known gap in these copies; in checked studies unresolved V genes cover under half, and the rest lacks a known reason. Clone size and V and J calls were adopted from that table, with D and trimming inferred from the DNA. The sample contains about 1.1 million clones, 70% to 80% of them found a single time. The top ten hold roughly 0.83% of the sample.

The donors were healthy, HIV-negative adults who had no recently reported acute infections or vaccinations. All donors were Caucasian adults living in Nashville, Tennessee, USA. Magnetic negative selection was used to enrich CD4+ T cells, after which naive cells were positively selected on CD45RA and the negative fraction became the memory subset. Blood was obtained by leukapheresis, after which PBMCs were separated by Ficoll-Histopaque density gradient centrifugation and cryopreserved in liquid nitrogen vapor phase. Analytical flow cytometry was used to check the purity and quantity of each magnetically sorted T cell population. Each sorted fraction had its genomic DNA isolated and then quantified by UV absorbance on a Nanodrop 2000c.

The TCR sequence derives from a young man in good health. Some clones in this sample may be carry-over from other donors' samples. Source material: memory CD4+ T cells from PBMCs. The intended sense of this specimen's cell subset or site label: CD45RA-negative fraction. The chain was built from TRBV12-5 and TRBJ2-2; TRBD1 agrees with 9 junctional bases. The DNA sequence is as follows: TGTGCTAGTGGCACCACCACAGGGGGCGTTAGAACCGGGGAGCTGTTTTTT. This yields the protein CASGTTTGGVRTGELFF. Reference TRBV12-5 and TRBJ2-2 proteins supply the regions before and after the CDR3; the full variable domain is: DARVTQTPRHKVTEMGQEVTMRCQPILGHNTVFWYRQTMMQGLELLAYFRNRAPLDDSGMPKDRFSAEMPDATLATLKIQPSEPRDSAVYFCASGTTTGGVRTGELFFGEGSRLTVL.